This passage covers 15 T cell receptor beta chains from one sample sequenced in a study of blood T cell repertoires in COVID-19. Clones were read by immunoSEQ multiplex PCR, and TCRdb kept only the in-frame ones, dropping some. The sample yields some 31,000 clones, 85% seen once. The sample comprised peripheral blood. These receptors were taken from a human donor with acute or convalescent COVID-19. The donor label of this sample is uncertain.

Only one count was recorded for this clone. This chain connects TRBV20-1 to TRBJ1-1, with D perhaps matching TRBD1 (6 bases). The germline V gene has CDR1 DFQATT and CDR2 SNEGSKA (reference sequence). V was shortened by 3 bases and J by 5 bases, with 13 bases between the two germline ends. CDR3 length: 13 residues. The CDR3 nucleotides read TGCAGTGCTAGTGTCAGGGACACAACTGAAGCTTTCTTT. It specifies CSASVRDTTEAFF.

This chain links TRBV12-3 or TRBV12-4 with TRBJ1-1; D unresolved. The ends were cut back, 3 bases at V and 4 bases at J, with 3 bases in the middle. CDR3 size: 11 residues. CDR3 coding DNA: TGTGCCAGCAGTTTTCTCACTGAAGCTTTCTTT. This codes for CASSFLTEAFF.

The chain carries TRBV6-5 and TRBJ2-1, with 13 bases matching TRBD2. With V trimmed by 6 bases and J by 8 bases, 7 bases remained unmatched. Germline CDR1 and CDR2: MNHEY and SVGAGI. The CDR3 contains 15 residues. Here the CDR3 reads CASRSGTSGTHEQFF. CDR3 sequence (DNA): TGTGCCAGCAGGTCCGGGACTAGCGGGACCCATGAGCAGTTCTTC.

A few counts support this clone. V is TRBV24-1 and J is TRBJ2-6; 9 bases match TRBD1. The CDR3 consists of 17 residues. Germline trimming cut 4 bases from V and 2 bases from J; bases unmatched to any gene: 5. Germline V gene data show CDR1 as KGHDR and CDR2 as SFDVKD. Here the CDR3 reads CATSEGQGTAGANVLTF. The DNA of the CDR3 is TGTGCCACCAGTGAAGGACAGGGGACGGCTGGGGCCAACGTCCTGACTTTC.

This clone was picked up one time. The chain carries TRBV12-3 or TRBV12-4 and TRBJ2-1, with D hard to call. The CDR3 has 12 amino acids. V was pared by 5 bases and J by 12 bases, with 14 bases between. The CDR3 DNA reads as TGTGCCAGCAGTACCTCGACTTCCTCGCAGTTCTTC. The encoded protein is CASSTSTSSQFF.

V is TRBV5-1 and J is TRBJ1-4; 7 bases agree with TRBD1. This CDR3 contains 16 residues. Per germline, CDR1 SGHRS and CDR2 YFSETQ. Trimming cost V 5 bases and J 0 bases; bases outside gene matches: 7. The CDR3 DNA reads as TGCGCCAGCAGAAGAAGGGGGCAGTCAACTAATGAAAAACTGTTTTTT. Its protein is CASRRRGQSTNEKLFF. The full variable domain, its missing parts supplied by reference TRBV5-1 and TRBJ1-4, is KAGVTQTPRYLIKTRGQQVTLSCSPISGHRSVSWYQQTPGQGLQFLFEYFSETQRNKGNFPGRFSGRQFSNSRSEMNVSTLELGDSALYLCASRRRGQSTNEKLFFGSGTQLSVL.

The chain carries TRBV29-1 and TRBJ2-5; 7 bases match TRBD1. The trim removed 6 bases at V and 4 bases at J, leaving 17 bases unmatched. This CDR3 spans 16 amino acids. Per the germline V gene, CDR1 is SQVTM and CDR2 is ANQGSEA. In nucleotides, the CDR3 is TGCAGCGTGGAACTTGAGACAGGGAATTCGCGAGAGACCCAGTACTTC. This gives the protein CSVELETGNSRETQYF.

The chain combines TRBV6-6 with TRBJ1-2; D gene uncertain. Trimming stripped 5 bases from V and 2 bases from J, with 9 bases between. Germline lookup yields CDR1 MNHNY and CDR2 SVGAGI (reference sequence). The CDR3 covers 13 residues. CDR3 sequence: CASSRDKNYGYTF. CDR3 in DNA: TGTGCCAGCAGTCGCGACAAGAACTATGGCTACACCTTC.

The chain carries TRBV11-3 and TRBJ2-6; the match to TRBD1 covers 9 bases. The CDR3 consists of 19 residues. Trimming removed 5 bases from V and 2 bases from J; junction bases left unmatched: 13. Germline assignment: CDR1 SGHNT and CDR2 YENEEA. This chain's CDR3 is CASSTFRDRVLPGANVLTF. CDR3 DNA sequence: TGTGCCAGCAGCACATTCCGGGACAGGGTACTACCTGGGGCCAACGTCCTGACTTTC.

The genes are TRBV14 and TRBJ2-1; possibly TRBD2 for D (5 bases). This CDR3 spans 13 amino acids. The germline CDR1 and CDR2 sequences are SGHDN and FVKESK. V lost 0 bases to trimming and J lost 13 bases, with 13 bases between them. The DNA of the CDR3 is TGTGCCAGCAGCCAAGATACGGCTAGCCGACAGTTCTTC. It translates to CASSQDTASRQFF.

The V and J genes are TRBV28 and TRBJ1-5; a weak D match, TRBD1 (5 bases). CDR3 length: 13 residues. Germline CDR1 reads MDHEN; CDR2 reads SYDVKM. Trimming removed 6 bases from V and 2 bases from J, with 8 bases in between. This chain's CDR3 is CASSPTGNQPQHF. The CDR3 DNA sequence: TGTGCCAGCAGCCCGACAGGCAATCAGCCCCAGCATTTT.

The CDR3 sequence is CASSPPGQGSSGNTIYF. DNA for the CDR3: TGTGCCAGCTCACCACCAGGACAGGGGAGCTCTGGAAACACCATATATTTT. The chain joins TRBV18 to TRBJ1-3; 9 bases are shared with TRBD1. Germline V lookup: CDR1 KGHSH, CDR2 LQKENI. The V gene end was trimmed by 0 bases and the J gene end by 0 bases; junction bases not matched to a gene: 3. The CDR3 length is 17 residues.

This clone was seen a few times. V usage is TRBV13 and J usage is TRBJ2-5, with TRBD1 identical over 7 bases. The length of the CDR3 is 13 residues. The ends lost 5 bases at V and 2 bases at J; junction bases unmatched: 2. Germline assignment: CDR1 PRHDT and CDR2 FYEKMQ (reference sequence). The CDR3 coding sequence is TGTGCCAGCAGCCGGGGACAGCAAGAGACCCAGTACTTC. Protein product: CASSRGQQETQYF.

The CDR3 spells CASSQGGQGWDEQYF. The DNA for the CDR3 is TGTGCCAGCAGCCAGGGGGGACAGGGTTGGGACGAGCAGTACTTC. The V call is TRBV3-1 (or the pseudogene TRBV3-2), the J call TRBJ2-7; TRBD1 matches at 9 bases. Per the germline V gene, CDR1 is LGHDT and CDR2 is YNNKEL (reference sequence). This CDR3 has 15 residues. V was clipped by 3 bases and J by 5 bases; unmatched bases: 8.

This rearrangement joins TRBV2 to TRBJ2-5; D remains ambiguous. CDR1 is SNHLY, CDR2 FYNNEI, per germline. Trimming removed 6 bases from V and 3 bases from J, with 5 bases in between. The CDR3 length is 11 residues. The CDR3 DNA reads as TGTGCCAGCAGCAAAAAAGAGACCCAGTACTTC. The encoded protein is CASSKKETQYF. The full variable domain, rest sourced from reference TRBV2 and TRBJ2-5, is EPEVTQTPSHQVTQMGQEVILRCVPISNHLYFYWYRQILGQKVEFLVSFYNNEISEKSEIFDDQFSVERPDGSNFTLKIRSTKLEDSAMYFCASSKKETQYFGPGTRLLVL.